The sequence of this T cell receptor (beta chain) was determined in a study of identical twins. The CDR3 totals 15 residues. Germline V CDR1 and CDR2: DFQATT, SNEGSKA (reference sequence). Losses at the gene ends were 7 bases for V and 1 base for J; bases not matched to a gene: 7. In this sample, this clonotype turned up a few times. TCRdb fed the 5' RACE reads into MiXCR, producing one record per CDR3 protein. The data contain approximately 210,000 distinct CDR3 sequences, more than 15% of them singletons. These data were also filed under a second study, of T cells expressing NK-cell markers. That paper notes: Dominant NKG2C+ clonotypes in 6 or 7 donors made up about 1.0-8% of CD8+ T cells.

This TCR derives from a woman under 30 in good health. The source material was CD8+ T cells sorted from blood. The chain has TRBV20-1 and TRBJ2-1, with 10 bases that match TRBD1. The CDR3 sequence: CSVPPGQGSYNEQFF. CDR3 nucleotides: TGCAGTGTCCCACCGGGACAGGGGTCCTACAATGAGCAGTTCTTC.